In its sample, the clone carrying this T cell receptor (beta chain) was seen once. The antigen is not known. The source of the sample is a study of shared clonotypes between healthy human individuals. Study results and caveats: About 5% was the fraction of naive CD4 clonotypes found shared across a few donors. Even with large depth, rarefaction showed that sorted-subset sequencing was incomplete.

It was CD45RO-negative cells, positively selected for CCR7, that made up naive CD8 cells, with terminally differentiated effector memory CD45RA+ cells excluded. The study enrolled healthy HIV-negative adults without recent acute infections or vaccinations as donors. Genomic DNA (from each subset) was split evenly across several immunoSEQ plates. TCRdb's copy holds only in-frame clones and misses some; the assay was immunoSEQ multiplex PCR. The profile shows some 2,100,000 clones, 85% to 95% of them singletons. With V trimmed by 0 bases and J by 6 bases, 15 bases remained unmatched. CDR3 length equals 19 residues. Germline lookup yields CDR1 SGHRS and CDR2 YFSETQ.

This chain links TRBV5-1 with TRBJ2-3, with 11 bases lining up with TRBD2. The sequence was obtained from a man between 18 and 29 years old in good health. Some clones in this sample may be carry-over from other donors' samples. Sequencing was performed on naive CD8+ T cells from PBMCs. The CDR3 region is CASSLAGSLAGGPRDTQYF. CDR3 nucleotides: TGCGCCAGCAGCTTGGCCGGATCGTTAGCGGGAGGGCCGAGGGATACGCAGTATTTT.